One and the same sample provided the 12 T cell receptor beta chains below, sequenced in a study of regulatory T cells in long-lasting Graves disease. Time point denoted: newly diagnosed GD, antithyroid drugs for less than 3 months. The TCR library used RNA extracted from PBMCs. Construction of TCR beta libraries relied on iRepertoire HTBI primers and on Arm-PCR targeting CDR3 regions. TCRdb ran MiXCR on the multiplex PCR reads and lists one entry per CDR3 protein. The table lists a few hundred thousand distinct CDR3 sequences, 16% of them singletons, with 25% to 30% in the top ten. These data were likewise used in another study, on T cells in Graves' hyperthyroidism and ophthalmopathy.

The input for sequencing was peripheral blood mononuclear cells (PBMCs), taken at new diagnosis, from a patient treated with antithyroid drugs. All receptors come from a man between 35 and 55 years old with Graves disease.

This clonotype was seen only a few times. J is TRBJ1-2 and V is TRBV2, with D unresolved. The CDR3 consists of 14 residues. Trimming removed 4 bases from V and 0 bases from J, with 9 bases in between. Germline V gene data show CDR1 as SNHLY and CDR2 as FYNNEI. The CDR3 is CASSASPANYGYTF. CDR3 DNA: TGTGCCAGCAGTGCGTCACCGGCTAACTATGGCTACACCTTC.

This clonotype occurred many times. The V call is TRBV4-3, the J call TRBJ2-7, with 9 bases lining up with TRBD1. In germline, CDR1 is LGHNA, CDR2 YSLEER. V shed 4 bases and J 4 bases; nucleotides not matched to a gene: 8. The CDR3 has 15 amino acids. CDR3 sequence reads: CASSRETGQGYEQYF. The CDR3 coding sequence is TGCGCCAGCAGCCGAGAAACGGGACAGGGATACGAGCAGTACTTC.

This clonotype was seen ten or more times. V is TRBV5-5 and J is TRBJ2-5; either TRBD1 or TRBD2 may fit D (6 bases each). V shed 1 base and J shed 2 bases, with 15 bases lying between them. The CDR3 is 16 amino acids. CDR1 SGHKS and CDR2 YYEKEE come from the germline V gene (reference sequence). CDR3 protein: CASSLPLRGPQETQYF. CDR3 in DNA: TGTGCCAGCAGCTTGCCTCTCCGGGGGCCGCAAGAGACCCAGTACTTC.

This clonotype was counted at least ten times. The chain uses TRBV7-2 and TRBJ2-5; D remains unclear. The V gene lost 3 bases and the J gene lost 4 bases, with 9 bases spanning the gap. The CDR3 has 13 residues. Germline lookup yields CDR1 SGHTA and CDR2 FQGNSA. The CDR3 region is CASSFNTGETQYF. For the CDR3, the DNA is TGTGCCAGCAGCTTTAACACGGGAGAGACCCAGTACTTC.

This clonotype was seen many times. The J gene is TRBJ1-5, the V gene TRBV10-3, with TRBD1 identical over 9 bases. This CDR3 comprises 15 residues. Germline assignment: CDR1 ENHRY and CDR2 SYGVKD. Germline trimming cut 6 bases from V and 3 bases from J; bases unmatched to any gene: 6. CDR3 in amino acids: CAIRAGTGPNQPQHF. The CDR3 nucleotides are TGTGCCATCAGGGCCGGGACAGGGCCCAATCAGCCCCAGCATTTT.

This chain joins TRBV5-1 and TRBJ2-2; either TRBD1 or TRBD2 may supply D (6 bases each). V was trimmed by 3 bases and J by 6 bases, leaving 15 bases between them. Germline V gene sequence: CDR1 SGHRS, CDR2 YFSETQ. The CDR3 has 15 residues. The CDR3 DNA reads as TGCGCCAGCAGCTGGCCGAGGGGGGTCTCCGGGGAGCTGTTTTTT. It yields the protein CASSWPRGVSGELFF.

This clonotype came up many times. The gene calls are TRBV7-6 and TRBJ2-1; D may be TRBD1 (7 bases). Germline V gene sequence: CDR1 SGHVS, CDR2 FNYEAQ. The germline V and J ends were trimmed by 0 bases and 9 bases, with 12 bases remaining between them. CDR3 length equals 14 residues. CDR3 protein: CASSLAGGQTEQFF. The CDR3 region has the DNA TGTGCCAGCAGCTTAGCGGGGGGACAGACTGAGCAGTTCTTC.

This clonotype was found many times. This chain's CDR3 is CASSYGRGNYGYTF. For the CDR3, the DNA is TGTGCCAGCAGTTACGGCAGGGGGAACTATGGCTACACCTTC. The chain carries TRBV6-2 or TRBV6-3 and TRBJ1-2; TRBD1 agrees at 7 bases. Losses at the gene ends were 2 bases for V and 2 bases for J; bases not matched to a gene: 2. The CDR3 contains 14 residues. The V gene's germline CDR1 is MNHEY and CDR2 SVGEGT.

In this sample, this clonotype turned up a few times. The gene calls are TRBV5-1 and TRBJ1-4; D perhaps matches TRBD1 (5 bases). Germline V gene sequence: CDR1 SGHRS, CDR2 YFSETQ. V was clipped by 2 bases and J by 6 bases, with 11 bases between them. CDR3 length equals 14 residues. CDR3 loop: CASSFGGGDEKLFF. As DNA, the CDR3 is TGCGCCAGCAGCTTCGGGGGAGGGGATGAAAAACTGTTTTTT.

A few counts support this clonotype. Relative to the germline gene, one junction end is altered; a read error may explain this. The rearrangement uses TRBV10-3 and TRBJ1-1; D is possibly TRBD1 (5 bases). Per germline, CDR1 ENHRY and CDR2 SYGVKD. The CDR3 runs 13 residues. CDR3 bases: TGTGCCATCGGTGAGTGGGGGACCGCTGAAGCTCTCTTT. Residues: CAIGEWGTAEALF.

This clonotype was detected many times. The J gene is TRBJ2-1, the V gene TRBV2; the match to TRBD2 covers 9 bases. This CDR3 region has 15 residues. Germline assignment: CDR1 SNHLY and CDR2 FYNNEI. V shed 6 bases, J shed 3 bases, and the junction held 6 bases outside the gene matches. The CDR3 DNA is TGTGCCAGCAGGAGGTCTAGCGGGGTCTACAATGAGCAGTTCTTC. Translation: CASRRSSGVYNEQFF.

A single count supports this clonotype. The CDR3 DNA follows: TGCGCCAGCAGCTTGGCAACCTGGCCGCCCTACGAGCAGTACTTC. Protein product: CASSLATWPPYEQYF. The chain employs TRBV5-1 and TRBJ2-7; D unclear. Germline CDR1 and CDR2: SGHRS and YFSETQ. Trimming removed 0 bases at V and 2 bases at J, with 12 bases between. The CDR3 sequence is 15 residues long.